Shown below are 30 T cell receptor beta chains from a single sample sequenced in a study of human T cells and chemical hapten exposure. TCRdb redid the calling of the RACE reads with MiXCR, one entry per CDR3 protein. The table shows more than 60,000 distinct CDR3 sequences, with approximately 8.6% occurring only once. The sample's time point: healthy volunteer bleed at 6 weeks. Whole blood, unfractionated, served as the material for total RNA extraction. The sample consisted of whole blood. All receptors come from a male donor in good health. Some clones in this sample may be carry-over from other donors' samples.

This clonotype was recorded many times. V is TRBV2 and J is TRBJ2-6, with D possibly called TRBD1 or TRBD2 (5 bases each). The V and J ends lost 2 bases and 0 bases respectively, with 8 bases between them. The V gene's germline CDR1 is SNHLY and CDR2 FYNNEI. CDR3 length equals 16 residues. This chain's CDR3 is CASSETGPSGANVLTF. The CDR3 DNA is TGTGCCAGCAGTGAAACGGGGCCCTCTGGGGCCAACGTCCTGACTTTC. Combining the CDR3 with reference TRBV2 and TRBJ2-6 gives the whole variable domain EPEVTQTPSHQVTQMGQEVILRCVPISNHLYFYWYRQILGQKVEFLVSFYNNEISEKSEIFDDQFSVERPDGSNFTLKIRSTKLEDSAMYFCASSETGPSGANVLTFGAGSRLTVL.

This clonotype has a handful of counts. The chain uses TRBV20-1 and TRBJ2-5; TRBD2 matches at 9 bases. V was clipped by 5 bases and J by 0 bases; unmatched bases: 10. The germline CDR1 and CDR2 sequences are DFQATT and SNEGSKA (reference sequence). The CDR3 is 16 residues long. CDR3 coding DNA: TGCAGTGCTGGTCCCCTAAGCGGGGGGAACCAAGAGACCCAGTACTTC. It encodes CSAGPLSGGNQETQYF.

V gene TRBV6-4 combines with J gene TRBJ2-1; 9 bases fit TRBD1. With V trimmed by 2 bases and J by 5 bases, 10 bases remained unmatched. Germline CDR1 reads MRHNA; CDR2 reads SNTAGT. The CDR3 contains 17 residues. The CDR3 sequence is CASSDRAGTGRDNEQFF. The CDR3 DNA follows: TGTGCCAGCAGTGACCGGGCGGGGACAGGGAGGGACAATGAGCAGTTCTTC.

The J gene is TRBJ2-5, the V gene TRBV7-9, with D perhaps matching TRBD2 (6 bases). Germline values: CDR1 SEHNR, CDR2 FQNEAQ (reference sequence). Trimming took off 3 bases at V and 3 bases at J, with 14 bases between the two ends. This CDR3 region has 15 residues. The CDR3 DNA reads as TGTGCCAGCAGCTTCATCTCGGGGGTAGAAGAGACCCAGTACTTC. It translates to CASSFISGVEETQYF.

This clonotype has more than one count but fewer than ten. The genes are TRBV2 and TRBJ2-4, with 7 nucleotides matching TRBD2. CDR1 is SNHLY and CDR2 is FYNNEI in the germline V gene. The CDR3 spans 16 residues. Unmatched junction bases numbered 13, after V lost 3 bases and J lost 8 bases. CDR3 in DNA: TGTGCCAGCAGTGAGAATGGGGAGGGTAACGGGGACATTCAGTACTTC. Amino acid sequence: CASSENGEGNGDIQYF.

Concerning this clonotype: A much more abundant neighbour one base away suggests this may be a read error. The V gene is TRBV9, the J gene TRBJ2-7; 7 bases are a match to TRBD2. The CDR3 extends over 17 amino acids. Per germline, CDR1 SGDLS and CDR2 YYNGEE. The CDR3 bases are TGTGCCAGCAGCCCAGGCCCACTAGCGCAAAGCTCCTACGAGCAGTGCTTC. Translating gives CASSPGPLAQSSYEQCF.

This clonotype was seen many times. The rearrangement links TRBV7-9 to TRBJ2-1; D unclear. V was shortened by 5 bases and J by 9 bases, with 26 bases between the two germline ends. CDR1 is SEHNR and CDR2 is FQNEAQ in the germline V gene (reference sequence). The CDR3 covers 17 residues. The CDR3 nucleotides are TGTGCCAGCAGCCCACCCTTTTCCCTGTTCGTTATGAGTGAGCAGTTCTTC. Translated, it gives CASSPPFSLFVMSEQFF.

At least ten counts were recorded for this clonotype. The chain uses TRBV7-2 and TRBJ1-1, with D possibly being TRBD1 (5 bases). V lost 1 base, J lost 3 bases, and 18 bases lay in between. CDR1 and CDR2 from the germline V gene are SGHTA and FQGNSA. This CDR3 contains 17 residues. The CDR3 bases are TGTGCCAGCAGCTTAGTGCCCAGGGTTGAAGAGGACACTGAAGCTTTCTTT. Translated, it gives CASSLVPRVEEDTEAFF.

A note on this clonotype: One end of the junction does not line up with germline, which may come from a read error. The CDR3 coding sequence is TGTCCCAGGGCCGATCAACCCTACGAGCAGTACTTC. Its translation: CPRADQPYEQYF. The rearrangement joins TRBV20-1 to TRBJ2-7, with TRBD1 as a possible D gene (5 bases). The germline V gene encodes CDR1 DFQATT and CDR2 SNEGSKA (reference sequence). The CDR3 has 12 residues.

This chain links TRBV5-1 with TRBJ1-5; D is undetermined. Germline assignment: CDR1 SGHRS and CDR2 YFSETQ. The CDR3 extends over 16 amino acids. The germline V and J ends were trimmed by 0 bases and 4 bases, with 14 bases remaining between them. This CDR3 is CASSLDSPDPNQPQHF. The CDR3 DNA sequence: TGCGCCAGCAGCTTGGACAGTCCTGACCCGAATCAGCCCCAGCATTTT.

J is TRBJ2-2 and V is TRBV12-3 or TRBV12-4; D perhaps matches TRBD1 (5 bases). The V gene lost 6 bases and the J gene lost 3 bases, with 11 bases spanning the gap. The CDR3 covers 14 residues. The CDR3 loop is CASSLQTDTGELFF. CDR3 sequence (DNA): TGTGCCAGCAGCCTCCAGACAGACACCGGGGAGCTGTTTTTT.

The J gene is TRBJ1-1, the V gene TRBV4-3; the match to TRBD1 covers 7 bases. This CDR3 comprises 14 residues. Germline V gene data show CDR1 as LGHNA and CDR2 as YSLEER. The V segment lost 1 base and the J segment 5 bases; nucleotides outside the gene matches: 4. The CDR3 protein is CASSQVSGGTEAFF. The DNA for the CDR3 is TGCGCCAGCAGCCAAGTATCAGGGGGGACTGAAGCTTTCTTT.

V usage is TRBV12-3 or TRBV12-4 and J usage is TRBJ2-7, with TRBD1 identical over 7 bases. The CDR3 contains 13 residues. V lost 6 bases, J lost 12 bases, and 14 bases stayed unmatched. CDR3 residues: CASSSQQTGSMYF. DNA of the CDR3: TGTGCCAGCAGCAGCCAACAGACAGGGAGTATGTACTTC.

This clonotype has a handful of counts. The J gene is TRBJ1-1, the V gene TRBV6-2 or TRBV6-3; no firm D call. Germline CDR1 is MNHEY and CDR2 is SVGEGT. The CDR3 sequence is 16 residues long. Trimming stripped 0 bases from V and 4 bases from J, with 15 bases between. CDR3 in amino acids: CASSYSAGLTSTEAFF. The CDR3 nucleotides are TGTGCCAGCAGTTACTCGGCGGGTTTAACGAGCACTGAAGCTTTCTTT.

This clonotype came up a few times. The rearrangement links TRBV7-9 to TRBJ1-1; 7 positions agree with TRBD1. CDR3 size: 14 residues. The ends lost 4 bases at V and 1 base at J; junction bases unmatched: 3. Germline CDR1 is SEHNR and CDR2 is FQNEAQ (reference sequence). In DNA, the CDR3 is TGTGCCAGCAGCTCGGGACAGAGGAACACTGAAGCTTTCTTT. It codes for CASSSGQRNTEAFF.

Only a few counts were recorded for this clonotype. V gene TRBV12-3 or TRBV12-4 combines with J gene TRBJ2-3; D gene ambiguous. V was cut by 7 bases and J by 3 bases, with 11 bases left in between. The CDR3 is 13 residues long. In DNA form, the CDR3 reads TGTGCCAGCACCATCCACGGAACAGATACGCAGTATTTT. Translation gives CASTIHGTDTQYF.

This clonotype turned up a few times. The CDR3 bases are TGTGCCAGCAGCCAGGGGGGCGGTGAGCAGTTCTTC. This sequence encodes CASSQGGGEQFF. The V call is TRBV14, the J call TRBJ2-1; D may match TRBD1 or TRBD2 (6 bases each). CDR3 length: 12 residues. The germline V gene has CDR1 SGHDN and CDR2 FVKESK. Trimming stripped 3 bases from V and 9 bases from J, with 9 bases between.

The rearrangement uses TRBV29-1 and TRBJ2-7, with a tentative D call TRBD2 (5 bases). Deletions cut 6 bases from V and 3 bases from J, with 15 bases between. Germline CDR1 SQVTM, CDR2 ANQGSEA. This CDR3 spans 13 amino acids. Here the CDR3 DNA reads TGCAGCGTCGAGGGAGCCGGGGACTACGAGCAGTACTTC. This translates into CSVEGAGDYEQYF.

This sequence joins TRBV13 and TRBJ2-7; D is possibly TRBD1 or TRBD2 (5 bases each). The CDR3 is made up of 13 amino acids. Trimming pared 5 bases from V and 2 bases from J, leaving 10 bases between. Germline loops: CDR1 PRHDT, CDR2 FYEKMQ (reference sequence). The CDR3 is CASSTGTPYEQYF. CDR3 nucleotide sequence: TGTGCCAGCAGCACCGGGACCCCCTACGAGCAGTACTTC. Filled out from reference TRBV13 and TRBJ2-7, the complete variable domain reads AAGVIQSPRHLIKEKRETATLKCYPIPRHDTVYWYQQGPGQDPQFLISFYEKMQSDKGSIPDRFSAQQFSDYHSELNMSSLELGDSALYFCASSTGTPYEQYFGPGTRLTVT.

This clonotype was observed a few times. V usage is TRBV28 and J usage is TRBJ1-5, with 9 positions matching TRBD1. CDR3 length: 14 residues. Germline V gene lookup returns CDR1 MDHEN and CDR2 SYDVKM. With 2 bases clipped from V and 5 bases from J, the junction kept 1 base outside the gene matches. The CDR3 loop reads CASSLGDRDQPQHF. DNA of the CDR3: TGTGCCAGCAGTTTAGGGGACAGGGATCAGCCCCAGCATTTT.

This clonotype showed up just a few times. This chain uses TRBV10-2 with TRBJ1-1, with D possibly TRBD1 on 5 matching bases. The V gene lost 2 bases and the J gene lost 0 bases, with 7 bases spanning the gap. The CDR3 consists of 14 residues. The germline CDR1 and CDR2 sequences are WSHSY and SAAADI. The CDR3 protein is CASSERTMNTEAFF. CDR3 sequence (DNA): TGCGCCAGCAGTGAGAGGACAATGAACACTGAAGCTTTCTTT.

Only a few counts were recorded for this clonotype. V and J are TRBV15 and TRBJ1-5, with D possibly TRBD1 on 5 matching bases. CDR1 and CDR2 (germline): LNHNV, YYDKDF (reference sequence). This CDR3 has 15 residues. V lost 1 base to trimming and J lost 4 bases, with 11 bases between them. The CDR3 loop reads CATSRATTGNQPQHF. The CDR3 DNA follows: TGTGCCACCAGCAGAGCCACCACAGGTAATCAGCCCCAGCATTTT.

V gene TRBV20-1 combines with J gene TRBJ1-3, with D perhaps TRBD1 (6 bases). CDR1 DFQATT and CDR2 SNEGSKA come from the germline V gene (reference sequence). V was clipped by 5 bases and J by 5 bases, with 13 bases between them. This CDR3 comprises 13 residues. The chain's CDR3 is CSAEDSPRNTIYF. The CDR3 region has the DNA TGCAGTGCTGAGGACAGCCCTAGAAACACCATATATTTT.

The sample holds a few counts of this clonotype. CDR3 DNA: TGTGCCAGCAGTTACTCCCGGACAGCCTACGAGCAGTACTTC. Its translation is CASSYSRTAYEQYF. The rearrangement joins TRBV6-5 to TRBJ2-7; the D gene is possibly TRBD1 (6 bases). Trimming left V 0 bases short and J 2 bases short, with 8 bases between. This CDR3 has 14 amino acids. Germline V gene sequence: CDR1 MNHEY, CDR2 SVGAGI.

This chain uses TRBV25-1 with TRBJ2-2; D is possibly TRBD1 (5 bases). This CDR3 region has 14 residues. The germline V gene encodes CDR1 MGHDK and CDR2 SYGVNS. Trimming shortened V by 5 bases and J by 5 bases, and 12 bases separated the two germline ends. The CDR3 sequence is CASSSPRETGELFF. In DNA, the CDR3 is TGTGCCAGCAGTTCTCCCAGGGAAACCGGGGAGCTGTTTTTT.

The chain links TRBV7-9 to TRBJ1-5; TRBD1 aligns across 7 bases. The CDR3 totals 17 residues. Germline V gene sequence: CDR1 SEHNR, CDR2 FQNEAQ (reference sequence). Trimming cost V 3 bases and J 7 bases; bases outside gene matches: 15. CDR3 region: CASSFEVADREGQPQHF. The CDR3 DNA reads TGTGCCAGCAGCTTTGAGGTGGCCGACAGGGAAGGGCAGCCCCAGCATTTT.

This clonotype was detected many times. The chain combines TRBV27 with TRBJ1-2; no firm D call. Germline values: CDR1 MNHEY, CDR2 SMNVEV (reference sequence). The V and J ends lost 0 bases and 8 bases respectively, with 19 bases between them. The CDR3 is made up of 16 amino acids. The CDR3 sequence: CASSLSAGSFFMGYTF. CDR3 sequence (DNA): TGTGCCAGCAGTTTATCGGCCGGGTCCTTCTTTATGGGCTACACCTTC.

The rearrangement links TRBV20-1 to TRBJ1-2; the D is unclear. Deletions cut 6 bases from V and 6 bases from J, with 20 bases between. The CDR3 totals 14 residues. Germline V lookup: CDR1 DFQATT, CDR2 SNEGSKA (reference sequence). CDR3 nucleotide sequence: TGCAGTGCCGTTTTACACGGGGAGAAGGATGGCTACACCTTC. Amino acid sequence: CSAVLHGEKDGYTF.

The V and J genes are TRBV6-6 and TRBJ2-5, with 8 positions matching TRBD1. Germline loops: CDR1 MNHNY, CDR2 SVGAGI (reference sequence). J gave up 4 bases and V 5 bases, and 9 bases lay outside the gene matches. The CDR3 spans 15 residues. CDR3 in DNA: TGTGCCAGCAGTCCGGGGACAGGAGATTCAGAGACCCAGTACTTC. Translated: CASSPGTGDSETQYF.

The sample holds a few counts of this clonotype. The V gene is TRBV15, the J gene TRBJ2-7; the match to TRBD2 covers 10 bases. The CDR3 sequence is 16 residues long. CDR1 and CDR2 (germline): LNHNV, YYDKDF (reference sequence). The ends lost 4 bases at V and 3 bases at J; junction bases unmatched: 9. CDR3 bases: TGTGCCACCAGCACCCGAGGGAGCGGGAGGGACTACGAGCAGTACTTC. Its translation is CATSTRGSGRDYEQYF.